This entry lists 20 T cell receptor beta chains sequenced from one sample in a study of blood T cell repertoires in COVID-19. Sequencing was performed with immunoSEQ multiplex PCR; in TCRdb, only in-frame clones are kept and a portion is missing. This sample carries fewer than 200,000 clones, around nine tenths of them seen once, and the ten largest clones take 9.5% to 15%. The sequenced material came from peripheral blood. The source is a woman in her 70s with COVID-19, enrolled during active disease.

This chain connects TRBV6-5 to TRBJ1-2; 9 nucleotides align to TRBD1. The V and J ends lost 7 bases and 4 bases, in that order; junction bases with no gene match: 7. The germline gives CDR1 MNHEY, CDR2 SVGAGI. The CDR3 has 14 residues. The CDR3 DNA reads TGTGCCAGCACGGGGGACAGGGCCGCCTATGGCTACACCTTC. Protein: CASTGDRAAYGYTF.

The genes are TRBV5-1 and TRBJ1-3; 7 nucleotides match TRBD1. The CDR3 covers 14 residues. Germline V CDR1 and CDR2: SGHRS, YFSETQ. Germline trimming cut 4 bases from V and 5 bases from J; bases unmatched to any gene: 6. The CDR3 loop reads CASSLGDSRNTIYF. In DNA form, the CDR3 reads TGCGCCAGCAGCCTCGGGGACAGTAGAAACACCATATATTTT.

This chain joins TRBV4-1 and TRBJ1-3, with a tentative D call TRBD1 (5 bases). Trimming shortened V by 0 bases and J by 2 bases, and 11 bases separated the two germline ends. From germline, CDR1 is MGHRA and CDR2 YSYEKL. The CDR3 extends over 16 amino acids. The CDR3 loop is CASSQDRGIAGNTIYF. In DNA, the CDR3 is TGCGCCAGCAGCCAAGATCGGGGGATCGCTGGAAACACCATATATTTT.

The chain uses TRBV30 and TRBJ2-1, with 7 bases lining up with TRBD2. V lost 3 bases and J lost 4; bases outside the gene matches: 9. The CDR3 length is 15 residues. Germline assignment: CDR1 GTSNPN and CDR2 SVGIG (reference sequence). DNA of the CDR3: TGTGCCTGGAGAAGGGCGGGAGCTAGGTACAATGAGCAGTTCTTC. Protein sequence: CAWRRAGARYNEQFF.

The gene calls are TRBV21-1 and TRBJ2-7; the table names TRBD1, a call not compared with the DNA. TRBV21-1 is annotated as a pseudogene. The CDR3 is 24 amino acids. The CDR3 bases are TGTGCCAGCAGCAAACGGCGGTGGGGTTGTCGGGGACAGAGAGCGGCCCCAACTCGGATCGAGCAGTACTTC. Protein product: CASSKRRWGCRGQRAAPTRIEQYF.

The gene calls are TRBV5-1 and TRBJ2-6, with TRBD1 as a possible D gene (5 bases). The germline CDR1 and CDR2 sequences are SGHRS and YFSETQ. The CDR3 length is 16 residues. Trimming pared 4 bases from V and 0 bases from J, leaving 11 bases between. The CDR3 nucleotides read TGCGCCAGCAGCGTGCCCCAGGGCTCTGGGGCCAACGTCCTGACTTTC. It yields the protein CASSVPQGSGANVLTF.

A single count supports this clone. V usage is TRBV4-2 and J usage is TRBJ1-2, with D unclear. The CDR3 length is 14 residues. The ends were cut back, 4 bases at V and 4 bases at J, with 13 bases in the middle. The germline gives CDR1 LGHNA, CDR2 YNFKEQ. CDR3 coding DNA: TGTGCCAGCAGCCCAGCGGGCAATCCCTATGGCTACACCTTC. This codes for CASSPAGNPYGYTF.

V and J are TRBV14 and TRBJ2-7; D gene unclear. Germline V gives CDR1 SGHDN, CDR2 FVKESK. The CDR3 runs to 17 residues. The V end lost 1 base, the J end lost 7 bases, and 23 bases lay between the germline ends. The CDR3 sequence: CASSQVTAPSSRGEQYF. The CDR3 DNA is TGTGCCAGCAGCCAAGTAACGGCCCCCTCCTCCCGCGGAGAGCAGTACTTC.

J is TRBJ2-7 and V is TRBV14; D is possibly TRBD1 (6 bases). The CDR3 covers 14 residues. Trimming left V 1 base short and J 4 bases short, with 11 bases between. Germline V gives CDR1 SGHDN, CDR2 FVKESK. The CDR3 sequence: CASSQGLTGYEQYF. CDR3 sequence (DNA): TGTGCCAGCAGCCAAGGGCTCACAGGGTACGAGCAGTACTTC.

The J gene is TRBJ1-2, the V gene TRBV28; 11 bases line up with TRBD1. Germline V CDR1 and CDR2: MDHEN, SYDVKM. The CDR3 consists of 15 residues. J was trimmed by 7 bases and V by 3 bases; bases with no gene match: 7. CDR3 loop: CASSLLGTGGFGYTF. CDR3 DNA sequence: TGTGCCAGCAGTTTGCTCGGGACAGGGGGTTTTGGCTACACCTTC.

The gene calls are TRBV7-9 and TRBJ1-1, with 9 nucleotides matching TRBD1. V lost 1 base to trimming and J lost 3 bases; unmatched junction nucleotides: 6. Germline CDR1 reads SEHNR; CDR2 reads FQNEAQ (reference sequence). CDR3 length equals 16 residues. The CDR3, as DNA: TGTGCCAGCAGCTTAGACAGGGGGCAAATCGACACTGAAGCTTTCTTT. Translated, it gives CASSLDRGQIDTEAFF.

The chain carries TRBV6-1 and TRBJ2-1, with D unresolved. Germline CDR1 MNHNS, CDR2 SASEGT. The CDR3 length is 17 residues. V was clipped by 1 base and J by 0 bases, with 13 bases between them. The CDR3 DNA is TGTGCCAGCAGTGAAGGGTTTCTACCGAGCTCCTACAATGAGCAGTTCTTC. Residues: CASSEGFLPSSYNEQFF.

This chain uses TRBV19 with TRBJ2-6; tentatively, D is TRBD2 (5 bases). The CDR3 extends over 15 amino acids. The germline gives CDR1 LNHDA, CDR2 SQIVND (reference sequence). V dropped 5 bases and J dropped 1 base, with 9 bases sitting between them. The CDR3 spells CASSVDLSGANVLTF. The CDR3 DNA reads as TGTGCCAGTAGTGTGGACTTATCTGGGGCCAACGTCCTGACTTTC.

Here the CDR3 DNA reads TGTGCCAGCACCCTCGAGGGGAGGAAGTTTTTT. Encoded protein: CASTLEGRKFF. The V call is TRBV2, the J call TRBJ2-2; tentative D call: TRBD2 (6 bases). Germline V gene sequence: CDR1 SNHLY, CDR2 FYNNEI. This CDR3 is built from 11 residues. The V end lost 7 bases, the J end lost 16 bases, and 16 bases lay between the germline ends.

The chain joins TRBV11-2 to TRBJ2-5, with 7 bases that match TRBD1. Per germline, CDR1 SGHAT and CDR2 FQNNGV. The CDR3 consists of 14 residues. V lost 5 bases to trimming and J lost 4 bases; unmatched junction nucleotides: 7. CDR3 in DNA: TGTGCCAGCAGCAAATGGGGACAGTTAGAGACCCAGTACTTC. As protein: CASSKWGQLETQYF.

This chain connects TRBV5-6 to TRBJ1-2; 7 positions match TRBD1. Germline CDR1 reads SGHDT; CDR2 reads YYEEEE. This CDR3 has 14 amino acids. Trimming took 3 bases from V and 7 from J; bases not matched to a gene: 9. Written as DNA, the CDR3 is TGTGCCAGCAGCTCATACAGGGGTGAGAGTGGCTACACCTTC. This translates into CASSSYRGESGYTF.

CDR3 nucleotide sequence: TGTGCCAGCAGTTTCGACAGTAGCAATCAGCCCCAGCATTTT. Its translation is CASSFDSSNQPQHF. J is TRBJ1-5 and V is TRBV6-1; possible D gene TRBD1, 5 bases. Germline CDR1 reads MNHNS; CDR2 reads SASEGT. This CDR3 has 14 residues. The ends were cut back, 5 bases at V and 0 bases at J, with 8 bases in the middle.

V usage is TRBV28 and J usage is TRBJ1-6; TRBD1 agrees at 10 bases. After removal of 6 bases from V and 5 bases from J, the junction contained 7 bases not matched to a gene. Germline V gene data show CDR1 as MDHEN and CDR2 as SYDVKM. The CDR3 has 16 residues. CDR3 sequence: CASSRPGTGDNSPLHF. Here the CDR3 DNA reads TGTGCCAGCAGCCGTCCCGGGACAGGGGATAATTCACCCCTCCACTTT.

This rearrangement joins TRBV29-1 to TRBJ2-6, with TRBD1 matching 10 bases. Germline V CDR1 and CDR2: SQVTM, ANQGSEA. With 7 bases clipped from V and 0 bases from J, the junction kept 6 bases outside the gene matches. The CDR3 loop spans 16 amino acids. The CDR3 nucleotides read TGCAGCGGTGTGACAGGGGGCCCCTCTGGGGCCAACGTCCTGACTTTC. It specifies CSGVTGGPSGANVLTF. Using reference TRBV29-1 and TRBJ2-6 for the parts outside the CDR3, the full variable domain is SAVISQKPSRDICQRGTSLTIQCQVDSQVTMMFWYRQQPGQSLTLIATANQGSEATYESGFVIDKFPISRPNLTFSTLTVSNMSPEDSSIYLCSGVTGGPSGANVLTFGAGSRLTVL.

V and J are TRBV7-3 and TRBJ2-1; D gene uncertain. This CDR3 has 13 residues. Germline V lookup: CDR1 SGHTA, CDR2 FQGTGA. V lost 1 base to trimming and J lost 10 bases, with 11 bases between them. The CDR3 reads CASSLSRGPEQFF. The CDR3 DNA follows: TGTGCCAGCAGCTTAAGTCGCGGCCCCGAGCAGTTCTTC.